The 30 T cell receptor beta chains below were found in one sample sequenced in a study of OX40 agonist ivuxolimab in advanced cancers. TCRdb keeps only in-frame clones here, not all; method: immunoSEQ multiplex PCR. The top ten hold approximately 1.8% of the sample, which has about 46,000 clones, 82% seen once. Sequencing was performed on CD4+ or CD8+ T cells sorted from blood, taken in a trial of the OX40 agonist ivuxolimab. The receptors shown here come from an adult with an advanced solid tumor such as melanoma, head and neck, liver or kidney cancer.

This chain uses TRBV30 with TRBJ2-1; tentative D call: TRBD2 (6 bases). The ends were cut back, 3 bases at V and 7 bases at J, with 16 bases in the middle. Germline assignment: CDR1 GTSNPN and CDR2 SVGIG (reference sequence). CDR3 length equals 14 residues. The CDR3 is CAWRTLFAGNEQFF. As DNA, the CDR3 is TGTGCCTGGAGGACCCTATTCGCGGGGAATGAGCAGTTCTTC. Full variable domain (outside the CDR3, taken from reference TRBV30 and TRBJ2-1): SQTIHQWPATLVQPVGSPLSLECTVEGTSNPNLYWYRQAAGRGLQLLFYSVGIGQISSEVPQNLSASRPQDRQFILSSKKLLLSDSGFYLCAWRTLFAGNEQFFGPGTRLTVL.

This rearrangement joins TRBV25-1 to TRBJ1-6; D is ambiguous. The CDR3 runs to 17 residues. The germline CDR1 and CDR2 sequences are MGHDK and SYGVNS. Trimming pared 1 base from V and 9 bases from J, leaving 19 bases between. The DNA of the CDR3 is TGTGCCAGCAGTGAATCGGCGGGAACGGGCCGGGGTTCACCCCTCCACTTT. Translated: CASSESAGTGRGSPLHF.

This sequence joins TRBV6-5 and TRBJ1-5, with D perhaps matching TRBD1 (6 bases). In germline, CDR1 is MNHEY, CDR2 SVGAGI. The V end was cut by 7 bases, the J end by 2 bases, with 9 bases between. The CDR3 length is 13 residues. CDR3 in DNA: TGTGCCAGCAACCACAGGGGCAATCAGCCCCAGCATTTT. This encodes CASNHRGNQPQHF.

The sample holds one count of this clone. The V call is TRBV11-2, the J call TRBJ1-2; 7 bases line up with TRBD1. CDR3 length: 14 amino acids. Germline V gives CDR1 SGHAT, CDR2 FQNNGV. V dropped 4 bases and J dropped 2; count of bases not matched to a gene: 4. For the CDR3, the DNA is TGTGCCAGCAGCTCCCTACAGGGGAACTATGGCTACACCTTC. Translating it yields CASSSLQGNYGYTF.

The chain carries TRBV9 and TRBJ2-1; 11 bases are shared with TRBD2. Germline values: CDR1 SGDLS, CDR2 YYNGEE. Trimming cost V 3 bases and J 9 bases; bases outside gene matches: 11. CDR3 length equals 16 residues. CDR3 DNA sequence: TGTGCCAGCAGCGAGCTACTAGCGGGGGTTTCGGGTGAGCAGTTCTTC. Translation: CASSELLAGVSGEQFF.

This clone has only one observation. V and J are TRBV7-2 and TRBJ2-2, with D hard to call. Trimming cost V 5 bases and J 6 bases, with 13 bases left between them. The V gene's germline CDR1 is SGHTA and CDR2 FQGNSA. This CDR3 spans 14 amino acids. The CDR3 spells CASSPNLTPGELFF. The DNA of the CDR3 is TGTGCCAGCAGCCCCAATTTGACACCCGGGGAGCTGTTTTTT.

This chain links TRBV19 with TRBJ1-6, with no clear D. The V gene lost 7 bases and the J gene lost 4 bases, with 11 bases spanning the gap. CDR3 length: 14 amino acids. Germline V gene sequence: CDR1 LNHDA, CDR2 SQIVND (reference sequence). CDR3 sequence: CASNGVGYNSPLHF. In DNA form, the CDR3 reads TGTGCCAGTAATGGGGTCGGTTATAATTCACCCCTCCACTTT.

The V call is TRBV9, the J call TRBJ2-1; the D gene is possibly TRBD1 (5 bases). CDR1 is SGDLS, CDR2 YYNGEE, per germline. The CDR3 extends over 13 amino acids. Trimming shortened V by 2 bases and J by 8 bases, and 11 bases separated the two germline ends. CDR3 protein: CASSVGRVDEQFF. The CDR3 region has the DNA TGTGCCAGCAGCGTCGGCAGGGTCGATGAGCAGTTCTTC.

This clone occurred a few times. The J gene is TRBJ1-3, the V gene TRBV19, with D perhaps TRBD1 (6 bases). There are 15 residues in the CDR3. Germline values: CDR1 LNHDA, CDR2 SQIVND (reference sequence). V was shortened by 6 bases and J by 0 bases, with 12 bases between the two germline ends. The CDR3 loop is CASSDGQRSGNTIYF. The CDR3 bases are TGTGCCAGTAGCGACGGACAGCGCTCTGGAAACACCATATATTTT.

The V call is TRBV2, the J call TRBJ1-5; weak D call: TRBD1 (5 bases). This CDR3 is built from 13 residues. Trimming took 4 bases from V and 4 from J, leaving 8 bases between them. Germline values: CDR1 SNHLY, CDR2 FYNNEI. CDR3 DNA: TGTGCCAGCAGTGGTGAGGGGAATCAGCCCCAGCATTTT. It codes for CASSGEGNQPQHF.

This chain connects TRBV7-2 to TRBJ2-1, with 14 bases that match TRBD2. Germline V CDR1 and CDR2: SGHTA, FQGNSA. V was clipped by 3 bases and J by 9 bases; unmatched bases: 4. This CDR3 has 15 residues. CDR3 protein: CASSLGLAGVREQFF. The CDR3, as DNA: TGTGCCAGCAGCTTGGGACTAGCGGGGGTACGTGAGCAGTTCTTC. The entire variable domain, with the rest obtained from reference TRBV7-2 and TRBJ2-1, is as follows: GAGVSQSPSNKVTEKGKDVELRCDPISGHTALYWYRQSLGQGLEFLIYFQGNSAPDKSGLPSDRFSAERTGGSVSTLTIQRTQQEDSAVYLCASSLGLAGVREQFFGPGTRLTVL.

The chain is built from TRBV10-2 and TRBJ2-3; 8 nucleotides agree with TRBD2. The J segment lost 4 bases and the V segment lost 3 bases, leaving 12 bases of the junction unmatched. The CDR3 has 17 residues. The germline V gene has CDR1 WSHSY and CDR2 SAAADI. CDR3 in amino acids: CASSDPRPGLVSDTQYF. DNA of the CDR3: TGCGCCAGCAGTGACCCCAGACCGGGACTAGTTTCAGATACGCAGTATTTT.

The rearrangement uses TRBV18 and TRBJ2-3; D possibly corresponds to TRBD2 (5 bases). V was pared by 2 bases and J by 14 bases, with 17 bases between. CDR1 is KGHSH, CDR2 LQKENI, per germline. The CDR3 runs to 13 residues. CDR3 DNA sequence: TGTGCCAGCTCACCATCTGTCGGGGAGATTAGGTATTTT. Its protein product is CASSPSVGEIRYF.

The chain has TRBV18 and TRBJ2-7, with D uncertain. The length of the CDR3 is 15 residues. Trimming pared 3 bases from V and 2 bases from J, leaving 14 bases between. Germline V gene data show CDR1 as KGHSH and CDR2 as LQKENI. CDR3 protein: CASSPRTLDPYEQYF. The CDR3 region has the DNA TGTGCCAGCTCACCTCGGACGCTAGACCCCTACGAGCAGTACTTC.

This clone was seen only a few times. The rearrangement uses TRBV2 and TRBJ2-5, with 10 bases lining up with TRBD2. The CDR3 runs 14 residues. V trimming: 4 bases; J trimming: 7 bases; junction bases outside the gene matches: 6. The germline V gene encodes CDR1 SNHLY and CDR2 FYNNEI. Written as DNA, the CDR3 is TGTGCCAGCAGTGCGACTAGCGGGTACGGGACCCAGTACTTC. It codes for CASSATSGYGTQYF.

V and J are TRBV5-3 and TRBJ1-5; tentative D call: TRBD1 (5 bases). TRBV5-3 is placed among ORFs of uncertain function. V shed 0 bases and J shed 0 bases, with 7 bases lying between them. CDR3 length: 15 residues. Here the CDR3 reads CARSLVGASNQPQHF. CDR3 DNA: TGTGCCAGAAGCTTGGTTGGGGCTAGCAATCAGCCCCAGCATTTT.

The chain is built from TRBV5-4 and TRBJ2-7; tentative D call: TRBD2 (5 bases). The CDR3 spans 13 residues. Trimming removed 6 bases from V and 3 bases from J, with 13 bases in between. Germline V lookup: CDR1 SGHNT, CDR2 YYREEE (reference sequence). The CDR3 DNA sequence: TGTGCCAGCACTCCCGAGGGTCTCTACGAGCAGTACTTC. Its translation is CASTPEGLYEQYF.

The chain links TRBV7-9 to TRBJ1-1, with D uncertain. With 2 bases removed from V and 4 bases from J, the gap between germline ends came to 11 bases. This CDR3 comprises 14 residues. The germline V gene encodes CDR1 SEHNR and CDR2 FQNEAQ (reference sequence). The CDR3 region is CASSLQVWGTEAFF. DNA of the CDR3: TGTGCCAGCAGCTTACAAGTCTGGGGCACTGAAGCTTTCTTT.

This sequence joins TRBV5-1 and TRBJ2-3; 13 bases map to TRBD2. CDR3 size: 16 residues. Germline CDR1 and CDR2: SGHRS and YFSETQ. After removal of 3 bases from V and 3 bases from J, the junction contained 4 bases not matched to a gene. CDR3 protein: CASSSGLAGETDTQYF. CDR3 DNA: TGCGCCAGCAGCTCCGGACTAGCGGGGGAGACAGATACGCAGTATTTT.

This clone has just one count. The chain joins TRBV6-1 to TRBJ1-1; the match to TRBD1 covers 7 bases. The CDR3 length is 14 residues. Unmatched junction bases numbered 7, after V lost 4 bases and J lost 5 bases. CDR1 is MNHNS, CDR2 SASEGT, per germline. As DNA, the CDR3 is TGTGCCAGCAGTGTAAACAGGGGAAAAACTGAAGCTTTCTTT. Amino acid sequence: CASSVNRGKTEAFF.

By sample fraction, this clone is medium-sized (0.01 to 0.1%). V and J are TRBV4-2 and TRBJ1-2; D uncertain. CDR1 LGHNA and CDR2 YNFKEQ come from the germline V gene. The V and J ends lost 0 bases and 4 bases respectively, with 12 bases between them. This CDR3 comprises 15 residues. The CDR3 is CASSQDPREGYGYTF. In DNA form, the CDR3 reads TGTGCCAGCAGCCAAGACCCGAGGGAAGGCTATGGCTACACCTTC.

The chain joins TRBV7-2 to TRBJ1-2, with 9 bases matching TRBD1. Germline V CDR1 and CDR2: SGHTA, FQGNSA. The CDR3 is made up of 14 amino acids. V shed 7 bases and J 8 bases; nucleotides not matched to a gene: 11. CDR3 in amino acids: CASTNRDRVWGYTF. The DNA for the CDR3 is TGTGCCAGCACCAACCGGGACAGGGTCTGGGGCTACACCTTC.

The CDR3 loop is CATSRDRFAADQPQHF. The CDR3 DNA sequence: TGTGCCACCAGCAGAGATCGGTTCGCAGCAGATCAGCCCCAGCATTTT. V and J are TRBV15 and TRBJ1-5, with unresolved D. CDR3 length equals 16 residues. CDR1 LNHNV and CDR2 YYDKDF come from the germline V gene (reference sequence). V shed 0 bases and J shed 5 bases, with 14 bases lying between them.

The chain uses TRBV30 and TRBJ2-1; TRBD1 matches at 7 bases. The CDR3 spans 13 residues. The V and J ends lost 1 base and 6 bases, in that order; junction bases with no gene match: 3. CDR1 is GTSNPN, CDR2 SVGIG, per germline (reference sequence). CDR3 DNA sequence: TGTGCCTGGAGTGGCACAGGGGTCAATGAGCAGTTCTTC. Its translation: CAWSGTGVNEQFF.

This chain joins TRBV5-6 and TRBJ1-3; D remains unclear. Trimming cost V 1 base and J 2 bases, with 7 bases left between them. The CDR3 sequence is 14 residues long. Germline V gene lookup returns CDR1 SGHDT and CDR2 YYEEEE. The CDR3 sequence: CASSLPGAGNTIYF. The CDR3 region has the DNA TGTGCCAGCAGCTTGCCCGGGGCTGGAAACACCATATATTTT.

The V gene is TRBV30, the J gene TRBJ1-6; TRBD1 is a possible D gene (5 bases). This CDR3 spans 17 amino acids. Trimming cost V 3 bases and J 7 bases, with 22 bases left between them. CDR1 is GTSNPN, CDR2 SVGIG, per germline (reference sequence). The CDR3 loop reads CAWREGAGTLLNSPLHF. CDR3 in DNA: TGTGCCTGGAGAGAAGGGGCCGGAACCCTACTCAATTCACCCCTCCACTTT.

V is TRBV5-1 and J is TRBJ1-5; D possibly corresponds to TRBD1 (6 bases). Germline V gives CDR1 SGHRS, CDR2 YFSETQ. This CDR3 contains 14 residues. The V and J ends lost 0 bases and 4 bases respectively, with 8 bases between them. As DNA, the CDR3 is TGCGCCAGCAGCTTGGGGAGGGGGAATCAGCCCCAGCATTTT. This sequence encodes CASSLGRGNQPQHF.

The rearrangement uses TRBV2 and TRBJ1-6; D might be TRBD1 (5 bases). Looked up from germline, CDR1 is SNHLY and CDR2 is FYNNEI. Trimming cost V 7 bases and J 7 bases, with 14 bases left between them. CDR3 length equals 14 residues. The CDR3, as DNA: TGTGCCAGCATCCCAGGTTGGGGGAATTCACCCCTCCACTTT. This translates into CASIPGWGNSPLHF.

The gene calls are TRBV5-1 and TRBJ1-4; 7 nucleotides align to TRBD1. Looked up from germline, CDR1 is SGHRS and CDR2 is YFSETQ. The CDR3 is made up of 16 amino acids. With 0 bases clipped from V and 7 bases from J, the junction kept 9 bases outside the gene matches. The CDR3 nucleotides are TGCGCCAGCAGCTTGGTGTGGACAGGTCTGGGTGAAAAACTGTTTTTT. This codes for CASSLVWTGLGEKLFF. Together with reference TRBV5-1 and TRBJ1-4, the CDR3 gives the full variable domain: KAGVTQTPRYLIKTRGQQVTLSCSPISGHRSVSWYQQTPGQGLQFLFEYFSETQRNKGNFPGRFSGRQFSNSRSEMNVSTLELGDSALYLCASSLVWTGLGEKLFFGSGTQLSVL.

The chain uses TRBV19 and TRBJ1-5, with 8 nucleotides matching TRBD1. The CDR3 consists of 14 residues. CDR1 LNHDA and CDR2 SQIVND come from the germline V gene (reference sequence). V lost 7 bases, J lost 4 bases, and 6 bases stayed unmatched. The CDR3 spells CASKGRTGNQPQHF. In DNA, the CDR3 is TGTGCCAGTAAGGGTCGGACAGGGAATCAGCCCCAGCATTTT.